This entry lists 22 T cell receptor beta chains sequenced from one sample in a study of T cell responses to AZD1222 COVID-19 vaccine. Here immunoSEQ multiplex PCR was the method, and the copy in TCRdb shows in-frame clones only, minus some. Of about 160,000 clones detected, about 90% appear once; the ten largest clones hold around 4.4%. The source material was peripheral blood, sampled on day 0 of MenACWY control vaccination. The source is an adult in good health.

The gene calls are TRBV4-2 and TRBJ2-5, with TRBD2 matching over 13 bases. The V segment lost 1 base and the J segment 4 bases; nucleotides outside the gene matches: 9. Germline V lookup: CDR1 LGHNA, CDR2 YNFKEQ. The CDR3 totals 18 residues. DNA of the CDR3: TGTGCCAGCAGCCAAGGCCGACGACTAGCGGGAGGATCAGAGACCCAGTACTTC. Its translation: CASSQGRRLAGGSETQYF.

The gene calls are TRBV19 and TRBJ2-1, with 9 bases aligning to TRBD2. The CDR3 consists of 15 residues. Germline CDR1 LNHDA, CDR2 SQIVND (reference sequence). Germline trimming cut 5 bases from V and 10 bases from J; bases unmatched to any gene: 12. Here the CDR3 DNA reads TGTGCCAGTAGTCCCGGGACTAGCAGAACCCAGGAGCAGTTCTTC. Its translation is CASSPGTSRTQEQFF.

In DNA, the CDR3 is TGTGCCAGTAGTATTGGGGCAGACCCCACCGGGGAGCTGTTTTTT. Its protein is CASSIGADPTGELFF. The chain links TRBV19 to TRBJ2-2; D is possibly TRBD1 (5 bases). The CDR3 consists of 15 residues. V was trimmed by 3 bases and J by 4 bases, leaving 12 bases between them. Per germline, CDR1 LNHDA and CDR2 SQIVND (reference sequence).

The genes are TRBV28 and TRBJ2-7, with TRBD1 as a possible D gene (5 bases). The germline V gene has CDR1 MDHEN and CDR2 SYDVKM. The CDR3 loop spans 14 amino acids. Trimming stripped 6 bases from V and 4 bases from J, with 16 bases between. The CDR3, as DNA: TGTGCCAGCAGCCCCTACCAAGACAGATACGAGCAGTACTTC. It translates to CASSPYQDRYEQYF.

This clone was seen just once. This sequence joins TRBV5-1 and TRBJ1-1; D is perhaps TRBD1 (6 bases). The CDR3 is 13 amino acids. Trimming left V 5 bases short and J 3 bases short, with 11 bases between. Germline V CDR1 and CDR2: SGHRS, YFSETQ. CDR3 residues: CASRQNRDTEAFF. The CDR3 nucleotides are TGCGCCAGCAGACAAAACAGGGACACTGAAGCTTTCTTT.

The genes are TRBV4-1 and TRBJ1-4, with a weak D call TRBD1 (6 bases). V gave up 6 bases and J gave up 7 bases, with 12 bases separating them. CDR1 is MGHRA, CDR2 YSYEKL, per germline. The CDR3 is 13 residues long. The DNA of the CDR3 is TGCGCCAGCAGACAGGGTGGGTTTGAAAAACTGTTTTTT. Translation gives CASRQGGFEKLFF.

The chain has TRBV11-3 and TRBJ2-2; no reliable D call. The V end lost 10 bases, the J end lost 7 bases, and 19 bases lay between the germline ends. In germline, CDR1 is SGHNT, CDR2 YENEEA. The CDR3 runs 14 residues. In DNA form, the CDR3 reads TGTGCCATAGATGGCTCGTCTGGTGACGGGGAGCTGTTTTTT. It translates to CAIDGSSGDGELFF.

The CDR3 is CASSLMVASGFNEQFF. The CDR3 DNA follows: TGTGCCAGCAGCTTAATGGTGGCTAGCGGGTTTAATGAGCAGTTCTTC. The V call is TRBV7-9, the J call TRBJ2-1; the match to TRBD2 covers 8 bases. V dropped 2 bases and J dropped 7; count of bases not matched to a gene: 10. Germline V gives CDR1 SEHNR, CDR2 FQNEAQ (reference sequence). CDR3 length equals 16 residues. The full variable domain, completed using reference TRBV7-9 and TRBJ2-1, is DTGVSQNPRHKITKRGQNVTFRCDPISEHNRLYWYRQTLGQGPEFLTYFQNEAQLEKSRLLSDRFSAERPKGSFSTLEIQRTEQGDSAMYLCASSLMVASGFNEQFFGPGTRLTVL.

This clone was recorded only once. This chain uses TRBV5-6 with TRBJ2-1; possibly TRBD1 for D (5 bases). The CDR3 contains 14 residues. Germline V gene lookup returns CDR1 SGHDT and CDR2 YYEEEE. The germline V and J ends were trimmed by 1 base and 3 bases, with 8 bases remaining between them. The CDR3 loop is CASSLRGFYNEQFF. The CDR3 DNA sequence: TGTGCCAGCAGCTTGAGGGGATTCTACAATGAGCAGTTCTTC. Filled out from reference TRBV5-6 and TRBJ2-1, the complete variable domain reads DAGVTQSPTHLIKTRGQQVTLRCSPKSGHDTVSWYQQALGQGPQFIFQYYEEEERQRGNFPDRFSGHQFPNYSSELNVNALLLGDSALYLCASSLRGFYNEQFFGPGTRLTVL.

This sequence joins TRBV18 and TRBJ2-1; D is ambiguous. Germline CDR1 KGHSH, CDR2 LQKENI. CDR3 length: 14 amino acids. V lost 5 bases to trimming and J lost 0 bases, with 8 bases between them. The CDR3 coding sequence is TGTGCCAGCTCATCATCCGACTCCTACAATGAGCAGTTCTTC. It is translated as CASSSSDSYNEQFF. The full variable domain, completed using reference TRBV18 and TRBJ2-1, is NAGVMQNPRHLVRRRGQEARLRCSPMKGHSHVYWYRQLPEEGLKFMVYLQKENIIDESGMPKERFSAEFPKEGPSILRIQQVVRGDSAAYFCASSSSDSYNEQFFGPGTRLTVL.

This chain joins TRBV24-1 and TRBJ2-5, with D maybe TRBD1 (5 bases). The CDR3 has 12 residues. Trimming stripped 8 bases from V and 7 bases from J, with 13 bases between. Germline assignment: CDR1 KGHDR and CDR2 SFDVKD. CDR3: CATMGLDGTQYF. CDR3 nucleotides: TGTGCCACCATGGGGCTAGACGGGACCCAGTACTTC.

The chain couples TRBV6-5 to TRBJ1-3; D is perhaps TRBD1 (6 bases). V lost 8 bases and J 3 bases, leaving 11 bases between the germline ends. CDR1 is MNHEY, CDR2 SVGAGI, per germline. The CDR3 totals 13 residues. The CDR3 sequence is CASLQGGGNTIYF. CDR3 in DNA: TGTGCCAGCCTACAAGGGGGTGGAAACACCATATATTTT.

The CDR3 bases are TGCGCCAGCAGCGGGGGACAGGGTTTTGGTGAAAAACTGTTTTTT. This sequence encodes CASSGGQGFGEKLFF. This chain connects TRBV5-1 to TRBJ1-4, with 9 bases that match TRBD1. V was pared by 4 bases and J by 7 bases, with 8 bases of the junction left unmatched. CDR3 length equals 15 residues. CDR1 and CDR2 (germline): SGHRS, YFSETQ.

V gene TRBV5-4 combines with J gene TRBJ2-5; D might be TRBD1 (5 bases). This CDR3 is built from 14 residues. Germline values: CDR1 SGHNT, CDR2 YYREEE (reference sequence). Trimming cost V 2 bases and J 2 bases, with 10 bases left between them. CDR3 residues: CASSLSRAQETQYF. In DNA, the CDR3 is TGTGCCAGCAGCTTAAGCAGGGCTCAAGAGACCCAGTACTTC.

The V call is TRBV30, the J call TRBJ1-3; D uncertain. The CDR3 spans 14 residues. The V and J ends lost 4 bases and 4 bases respectively, with 14 bases between them. Germline-derived CDR1 and CDR2 are GTSNPN and SVGIG (reference sequence). The CDR3 DNA follows: TGTGCCTGGAAAGGGTCGAGTGCGGGAAACACCATATATTTT. Translated, it gives CAWKGSSAGNTIYF.

The rearrangement links TRBV2 to TRBJ1-1; D gene unclear. The CDR3 has 12 residues. Trimming shortened V by 3 bases and J by 1 base, and 3 bases separated the two germline ends. Germline V CDR1 and CDR2: SNHLY, FYNNEI. CDR3 DNA: TGTGCCAGCAGTGACTGGAACACTGAAGCTTTCTTT. It codes for CASSDWNTEAFF. The full variable domain, in which reference TRBV2 and TRBJ1-1 provide the parts outside the CDR3, is EPEVTQTPSHQVTQMGQEVILRCVPISNHLYFYWYRQILGQKVEFLVSFYNNEISEKSEIFDDQFSVERPDGSNFTLKIRSTKLEDSAMYFCASSDWNTEAFFGQGTRLTVV.

The chain uses TRBV5-1 and TRBJ1-4, with D hard to call. V was trimmed by 0 bases and J by 8 bases, leaving 8 bases between them. The germline CDR1 and CDR2 sequences are SGHRS and YFSETQ. This CDR3 contains 13 residues. The CDR3 DNA reads TGCGCCAGCAGCTTGGCCGGGAACGAAAAACTGTTTTTT. This translates into CASSLAGNEKLFF.

The chain carries TRBV14 and TRBJ1-1; D uncertain. Deletions cut 5 bases from V and 2 bases from J, with 3 bases between. The V gene's germline CDR1 is SGHDN and CDR2 FVKESK. This CDR3 contains 11 residues. CDR3: CASSVNTEAFF. The CDR3, as DNA: TGTGCCAGCAGCGTAAACACTGAAGCTTTCTTT.

This clone was detected a few times. V is TRBV18 and J is TRBJ2-7; 8 positions agree with TRBD2. The trim removed 4 bases at V and 2 bases at J, leaving 4 bases unmatched. CDR1 is KGHSH, CDR2 LQKENI, per germline. The CDR3 totals 14 residues. The CDR3 bases are TGTGCCAGCTCACTACTAGCGGATACCTACGAGCAGTACTTC. Its translation is CASSLLADTYEQYF. Supplemented by reference TRBV18 and TRBJ2-7, the full variable domain reads NAGVMQNPRHLVRRRGQEARLRCSPMKGHSHVYWYRQLPEEGLKFMVYLQKENIIDESGMPKERFSAEFPKEGPSILRIQQVVRGDSAAYFCASSLLADTYEQYFGPGTRLTVT.

The chain is built from TRBV5-4 and TRBJ2-1; tentatively, D is TRBD2 (5 bases). With 3 bases removed from V and 0 bases from J, the gap between germline ends came to 16 bases. This CDR3 spans 17 amino acids. Germline CDR1 reads SGHNT; CDR2 reads YYREEE (reference sequence). In DNA form, the CDR3 reads TGTGCCAGCAGCTCCCCAGGAGCGGCGAGCTCCTACAATGAGCAGTTCTTC. Protein product: CASSSPGAASSYNEQFF.

This clone was observed once. The chain carries TRBV5-4 and TRBJ1-1; D might be TRBD1 (6 bases). This CDR3 region has 15 residues. V was clipped by 4 bases and J by 5 bases, with 18 bases between them. Looked up from germline, CDR1 is SGHNT and CDR2 is YYREEE (reference sequence). In DNA, the CDR3 is TGTGCCAGCAGCCCGCGGCGGGGGGCGGGTACTGAAGCTTTCTTT. It yields the protein CASSPRRGAGTEAFF.

The chain joins TRBV28 to TRBJ1-2, with 7 bases aligning to TRBD1. The CDR3 contains 14 residues. Germline assignment: CDR1 MDHEN and CDR2 SYDVKM. The ends lost 6 bases at V and 8 bases at J; junction bases unmatched: 12. This CDR3 reads CASRPGQTRGGYTF. The CDR3, as DNA: TGTGCCAGCAGACCGGGACAGACCCGAGGGGGCTACACCTTC.